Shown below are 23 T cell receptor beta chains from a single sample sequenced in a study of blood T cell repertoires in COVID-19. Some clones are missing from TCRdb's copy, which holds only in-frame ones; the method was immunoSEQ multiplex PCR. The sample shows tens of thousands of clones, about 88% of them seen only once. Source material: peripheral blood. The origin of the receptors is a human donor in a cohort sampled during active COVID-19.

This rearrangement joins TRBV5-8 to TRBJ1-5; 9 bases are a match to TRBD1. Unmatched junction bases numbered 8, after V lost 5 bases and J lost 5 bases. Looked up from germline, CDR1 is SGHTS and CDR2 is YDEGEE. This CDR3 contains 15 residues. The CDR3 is CASSFYRGPHQPQHF. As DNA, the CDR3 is TGTGCCAGCAGTTTTTACAGGGGGCCCCATCAGCCCCAGCATTTT. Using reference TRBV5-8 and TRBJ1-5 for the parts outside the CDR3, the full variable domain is EAGVTQSPTHLIKTRGQQATLRCSPISGHTSVYWYQQALGLGLQFLLWYDEGEERNRGNFPPRFSGRQFPNYSSELNVNALELEDSALYLCASSFYRGPHQPQHFGDGTRLSIL.

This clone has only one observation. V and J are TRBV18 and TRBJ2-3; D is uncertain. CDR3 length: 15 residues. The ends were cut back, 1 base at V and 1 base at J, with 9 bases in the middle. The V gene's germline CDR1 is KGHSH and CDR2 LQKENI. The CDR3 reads CASSPLGSGTDTQYF. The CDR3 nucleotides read TGTGCCAGCTCACCACTTGGCTCTGGCACAGATACGCAGTATTTT. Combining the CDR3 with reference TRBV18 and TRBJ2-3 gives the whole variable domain NAGVMQNPRHLVRRRGQEARLRCSPMKGHSHVYWYRQLPEEGLKFMVYLQKENIIDESGMPKERFSAEFPKEGPSILRIQQVVRGDSAAYFCASSPLGSGTDTQYFGPGTRLTVL.

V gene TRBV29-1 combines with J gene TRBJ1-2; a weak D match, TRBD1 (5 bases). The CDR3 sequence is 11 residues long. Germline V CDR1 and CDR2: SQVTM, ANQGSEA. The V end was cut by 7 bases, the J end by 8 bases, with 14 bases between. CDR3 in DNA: TGCAGCGCCCTGGGGGGTCACGGCTACACCTTC. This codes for CSALGGHGYTF.

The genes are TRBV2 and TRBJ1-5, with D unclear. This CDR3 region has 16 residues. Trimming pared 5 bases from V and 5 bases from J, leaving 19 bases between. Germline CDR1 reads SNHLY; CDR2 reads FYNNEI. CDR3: CASSYHSGGLDQPQHF. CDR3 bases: TGTGCCAGCAGTTACCACAGTGGAGGCTTGGATCAGCCCCAGCATTTT.

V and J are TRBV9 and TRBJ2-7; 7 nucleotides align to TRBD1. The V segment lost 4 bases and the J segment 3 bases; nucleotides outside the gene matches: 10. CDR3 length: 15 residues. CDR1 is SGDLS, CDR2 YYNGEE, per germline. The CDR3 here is CASSPETGLVYEQYF. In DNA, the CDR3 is TGTGCCAGCAGCCCAGAGACAGGGTTGGTCTACGAGCAGTACTTC.

The CDR3 nucleotides are TGTGCCAGCAGCTACCGTGAGGGGGCGAACTATGGCTACACCTTC. Translating gives CASSYREGANYGYTF. This chain connects TRBV6-6 to TRBJ1-2; 7 nucleotides match TRBD1. V was clipped by 6 bases and J by 2 bases; unmatched bases: 9. The germline V gene encodes CDR1 MNHNY and CDR2 SVGAGI (reference sequence). CDR3 size: 15 residues.

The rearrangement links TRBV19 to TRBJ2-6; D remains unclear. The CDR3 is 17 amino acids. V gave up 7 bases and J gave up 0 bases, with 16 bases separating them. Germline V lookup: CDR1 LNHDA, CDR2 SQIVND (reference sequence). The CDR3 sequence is CASITPRRYSGANVLTF. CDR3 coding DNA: TGTGCCAGTATAACACCTCGAAGATACTCTGGGGCCAACGTCCTGACTTTC.

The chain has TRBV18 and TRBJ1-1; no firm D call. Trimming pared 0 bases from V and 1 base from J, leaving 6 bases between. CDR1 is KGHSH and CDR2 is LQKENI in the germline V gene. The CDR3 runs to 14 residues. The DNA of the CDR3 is TGTGCCAGCTCACCACCAGGAGGGAACACTGAAGCTTTCTTT. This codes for CASSPPGGNTEAFF.

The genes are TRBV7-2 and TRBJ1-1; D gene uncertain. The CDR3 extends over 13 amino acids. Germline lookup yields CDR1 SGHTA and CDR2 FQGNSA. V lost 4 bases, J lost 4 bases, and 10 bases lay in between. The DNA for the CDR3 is TGTGCCAGCAGCTGGGGTGAGGGCACTGAAGCTTTCTTT. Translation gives CASSWGEGTEAFF.

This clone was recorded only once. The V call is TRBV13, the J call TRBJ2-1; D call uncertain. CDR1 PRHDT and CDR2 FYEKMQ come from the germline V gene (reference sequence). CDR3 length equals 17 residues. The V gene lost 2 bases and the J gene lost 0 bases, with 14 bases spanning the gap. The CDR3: CASSLSGGSSSYNEQFF. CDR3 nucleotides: TGTGCCAGCAGCTTATCTGGCGGTTCGAGCTCCTACAATGAGCAGTTCTTC.

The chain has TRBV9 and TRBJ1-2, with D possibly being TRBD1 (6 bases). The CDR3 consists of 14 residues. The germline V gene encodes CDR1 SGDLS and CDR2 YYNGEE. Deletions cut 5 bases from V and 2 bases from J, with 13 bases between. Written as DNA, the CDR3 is TGTGCCAGCAGTGAGGCCGGGACAAACTATGGCTACACCTTC. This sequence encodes CASSEAGTNYGYTF. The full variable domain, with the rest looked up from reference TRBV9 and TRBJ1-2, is DSGVTQTPKHLITATGQRVTLRCSPRSGDLSVYWYQQSLDQGLQFLIQYYNGEERAKGNILERFSAQQFPDLHSELNLSSLELGDSALYFCASSEAGTNYGYTFGSGTRLTVV.

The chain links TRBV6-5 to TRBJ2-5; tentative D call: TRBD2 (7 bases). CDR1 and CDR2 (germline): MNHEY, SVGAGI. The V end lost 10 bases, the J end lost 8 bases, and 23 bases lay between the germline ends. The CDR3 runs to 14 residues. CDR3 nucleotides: TGTGCCACCCGGATGGGGGGGGGCTTCGGAACCCAGTACTTC. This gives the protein CATRMGGGFGTQYF.

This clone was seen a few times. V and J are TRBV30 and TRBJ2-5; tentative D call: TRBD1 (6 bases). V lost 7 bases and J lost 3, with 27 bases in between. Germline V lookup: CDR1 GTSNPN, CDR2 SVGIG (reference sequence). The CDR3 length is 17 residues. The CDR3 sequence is CASSSGSTSGVKETQYF. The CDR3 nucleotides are TGTGCCTCCTCTTCCGGGTCCACCTCAGGGGTTAAAGAGACCCAGTACTTC.

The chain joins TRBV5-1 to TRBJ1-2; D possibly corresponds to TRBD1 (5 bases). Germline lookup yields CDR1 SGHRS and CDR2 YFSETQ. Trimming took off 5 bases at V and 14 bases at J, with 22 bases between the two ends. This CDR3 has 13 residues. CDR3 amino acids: CASSSGRGDPGTF. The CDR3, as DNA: TGCGCCAGCAGTTCCGGGCGGGGCGACCCGGGGACCTTC.

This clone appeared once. The CDR3 loop is CASSVDHTGDTQYF. DNA of the CDR3: TGTGCCAGCAGCGTAGATCACACGGGGGATACGCAGTATTTT. The rearrangement links TRBV9 to TRBJ2-3, with a tentative D call TRBD2 (5 bases). Germline lookup yields CDR1 SGDLS and CDR2 YYNGEE. Trimming took off 0 bases at V and 6 bases at J, with 11 bases between the two ends. There are 14 residues in the CDR3.

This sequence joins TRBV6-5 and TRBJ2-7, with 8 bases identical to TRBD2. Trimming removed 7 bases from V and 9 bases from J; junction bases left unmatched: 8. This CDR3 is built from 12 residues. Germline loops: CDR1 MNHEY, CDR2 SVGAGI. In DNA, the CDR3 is TGTGCCAGCACCCCGGGGGGGGAGGGGCAGTACTTC. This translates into CASTPGGEGQYF.

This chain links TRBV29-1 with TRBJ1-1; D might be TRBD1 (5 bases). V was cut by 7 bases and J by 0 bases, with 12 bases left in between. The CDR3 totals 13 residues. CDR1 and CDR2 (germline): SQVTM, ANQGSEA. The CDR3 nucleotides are TGCAGCGCTCGACAGTGGTTGAACACTGAAGCTTTCTTT. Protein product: CSARQWLNTEAFF. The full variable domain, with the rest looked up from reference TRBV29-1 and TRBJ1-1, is SAVISQKPSRDICQRGTSLTIQCQVDSQVTMMFWYRQQPGQSLTLIATANQGSEATYESGFVIDKFPISRPNLTFSTLTVSNMSPEDSSIYLCSARQWLNTEAFFGQGTRLTVV.

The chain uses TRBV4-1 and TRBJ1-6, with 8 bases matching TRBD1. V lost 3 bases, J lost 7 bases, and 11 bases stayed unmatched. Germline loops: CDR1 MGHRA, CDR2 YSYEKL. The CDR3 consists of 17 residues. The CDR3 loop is CASSQEVGQVRNSPLHF. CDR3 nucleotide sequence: TGCGCCAGCAGCCAGGAGGTGGGACAGGTCCGGAATTCACCCCTCCACTTT.

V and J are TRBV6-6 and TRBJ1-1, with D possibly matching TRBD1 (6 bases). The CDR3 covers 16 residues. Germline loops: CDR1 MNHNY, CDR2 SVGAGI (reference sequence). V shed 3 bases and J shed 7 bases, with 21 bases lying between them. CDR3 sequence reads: CASSYSIWDTYLEAFF. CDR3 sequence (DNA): TGTGCCAGCAGTTATTCCATATGGGACACCTACCTTGAAGCTTTCTTT.

The CDR3 protein is CASSQRGGQPQHF. The CDR3, as DNA: TGTGCCAGCAGTCAACGGGGGGGTCAGCCCCAGCATTTT. V and J are TRBV6-5 and TRBJ1-5, with D perhaps TRBD1 (5 bases). Germline loops: CDR1 MNHEY, CDR2 SVGAGI. Trimming left V 5 bases short and J 6 bases short, with 11 bases between. The CDR3 is 13 residues long.

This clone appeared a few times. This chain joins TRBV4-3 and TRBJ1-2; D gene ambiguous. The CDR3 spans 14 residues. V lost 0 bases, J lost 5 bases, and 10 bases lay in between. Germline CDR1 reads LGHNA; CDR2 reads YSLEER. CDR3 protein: CASSQDLGPYGYTF. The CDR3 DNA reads TGCGCCAGCAGCCAAGATTTGGGCCCATATGGCTACACCTTC.

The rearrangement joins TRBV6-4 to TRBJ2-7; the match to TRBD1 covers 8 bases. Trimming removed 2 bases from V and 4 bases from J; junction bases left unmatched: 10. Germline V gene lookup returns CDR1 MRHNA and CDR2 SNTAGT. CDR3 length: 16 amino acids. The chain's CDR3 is CASSDERQGQPYEQYF. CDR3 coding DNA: TGTGCCAGCAGTGACGAGCGACAGGGGCAACCTTACGAGCAGTACTTC.

The CDR3: CASSLGTGGEETQYF. In nucleotides, the CDR3 is TGTGCCAGCAGCTTAGGGACAGGGGGCGAGGAGACCCAGTACTTC. V gene TRBV11-3 combines with J gene TRBJ2-5, with 11 bases fitting TRBD1. The CDR3 runs 15 residues. Germline V CDR1 and CDR2: SGHNT, YENEEA. Trimming cost V 1 base and J 5 bases; bases outside gene matches: 3.